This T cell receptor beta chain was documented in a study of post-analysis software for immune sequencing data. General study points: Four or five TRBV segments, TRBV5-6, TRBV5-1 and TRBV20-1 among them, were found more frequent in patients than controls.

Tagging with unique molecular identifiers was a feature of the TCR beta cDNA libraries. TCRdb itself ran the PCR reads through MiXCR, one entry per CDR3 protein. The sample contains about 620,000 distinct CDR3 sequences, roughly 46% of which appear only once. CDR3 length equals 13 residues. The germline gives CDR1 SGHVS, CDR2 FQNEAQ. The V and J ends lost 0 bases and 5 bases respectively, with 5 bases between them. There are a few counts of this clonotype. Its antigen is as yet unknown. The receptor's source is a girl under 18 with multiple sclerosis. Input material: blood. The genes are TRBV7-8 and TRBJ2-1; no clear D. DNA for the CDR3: TGTGCCAGCAGCTTAGCGGTGCACAATGAGCAGTTCTTC. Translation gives CASSLAVHNEQFF.